These 25 T cell receptor beta chains were sequenced from one sample in a study of memory CD8 T cells in hepatitis C reinfection (TCRdb year 2017). The time point label for this specimen denotes: pre-reinfection, 55 to 20 weeks before reinfection detection. The sorted cells were sequenced directly ex vivo, without any in vitro expansion ahead of TCR sequencing. Receptors were amplified or captured by the immunoSEQ multiplex PCR assay. Imported from immuneACCESS, the table was reduced by TCRdb to in-frame sequences with V and J called. These copies leave out some clones; in studies compared against another copy, an unresolved V gene accounts for under half, and the cause of the remainder is not known. This sample is represented by under 60,000 clones; over 85% of them were singletons. The leading ten clones occupy roughly 1% of the sample. Input material: naive CD8+ T cells sorted from blood. This sample's cell subset or site label indicates: total naive CD8+CD45RO- T cells. The receptors stem from a man aged 18 to 29 with hepatitis C virus infection.

The CDR3 loop reads CASSLGGGGEETQYF. CDR3 coding DNA: TGTGCCAGCAGCTTGGGAGGGGGGGGCGAAGAGACCCAGTACTTC. The V gene is TRBV5-8, the J gene TRBJ2-5, with a weak D call TRBD2 (7 bases). Germline lookup yields CDR1 SGHTS and CDR2 YDEGEE. Between the trimmed V and J ends, which lost 0 bases and 3 bases, there was a span of 12 bases. CDR3 length: 15 residues.

The rearrangement links TRBV28 to TRBJ1-1, with 7 positions matching TRBD1. The CDR3 length is 12 residues. V was pared by 5 bases and J by 6 bases, with 3 bases of the junction left unmatched. The germline V gene has CDR1 MDHEN and CDR2 SYDVKM. CDR3 nucleotide sequence: TGTGCCAGCAGTCTGGGGACAGCTGAAGCTTTCTTT. It yields the protein CASSLGTAEAFF.

Here the CDR3 reads CASSHDSYNEKLFF. CDR3 sequence (DNA): TGTGCCAGTAGTCATGACAGCTATAATGAAAAACTGTTTTTT. This rearrangement joins TRBV19 to TRBJ1-4, with D perhaps matching TRBD1 (5 bases). CDR1 is LNHDA and CDR2 is SQIVND in the germline V gene (reference sequence). The CDR3 runs to 14 residues. V shed 5 bases and J shed 4 bases, with 11 bases lying between them.

V is TRBV2 and J is TRBJ2-5, with D maybe TRBD2 (6 bases). This CDR3 comprises 16 residues. Trimming left V 2 bases short and J 3 bases short, with 16 bases between. Germline V gene sequence: CDR1 SNHLY, CDR2 FYNNEI. The chain's CDR3 is CASSETSLTAEETQYF. The CDR3 DNA follows: TGTGCCAGCAGTGAAACTAGCCTAACGGCCGAAGAGACCCAGTACTTC.

This clone was detected only a few times. The rearrangement joins TRBV19 to TRBJ2-1; D ambiguous. V lost 2 bases, J lost 6 bases, and 11 bases lay in between. The CDR3 extends over 14 amino acids. Germline values: CDR1 LNHDA, CDR2 SQIVND (reference sequence). CDR3 residues: CASSITPNPNEQFF. In DNA form, the CDR3 reads TGTGCCAGTAGTATAACACCGAACCCCAATGAGCAGTTCTTC.

The genes are TRBV2 and TRBJ1-1; D possibly corresponds to TRBD1 (5 bases). Germline CDR1 reads SNHLY; CDR2 reads FYNNEI. The V end lost 8 bases, the J end lost 0 bases, and 16 bases lay between the germline ends. The CDR3 totals 15 residues. The CDR3 is CASGEFRGVNTEAFF. CDR3 nucleotide sequence: TGTGCCAGCGGGGAATTTCGGGGGGTGAACACTGAAGCTTTCTTT. The variable domain in full, completed from reference TRBV2 and TRBJ1-1, reads EPEVTQTPSHQVTQMGQEVILRCVPISNHLYFYWYRQILGQKVEFLVSFYNNEISEKSEIFDDQFSVERPDGSNFTLKIRSTKLEDSAMYFCASGEFRGVNTEAFFGQGTRLTVV.

This clone was observed once. J is TRBJ1-2 and V is TRBV4-1; TRBD1 might be the D (5 bases). CDR1 and CDR2 (germline): MGHRA, YSYEKL. V lost 0 bases to trimming and J lost 4 bases, with 15 bases between them. The length of the CDR3 is 16 residues. CDR3 nucleotide sequence: TGCGCCAGCAGCCAAGATATTAAGGAGGGGAGCTATGGCTACACCTTC. Translating it yields CASSQDIKEGSYGYTF.

This clone was counted once. This chain links TRBV7-8 with TRBJ2-1; D not resolved. Between the trimmed V and J ends, which lost 5 bases and 8 bases, there was a span of 10 bases. CDR3 size: 12 residues. Germline lookup yields CDR1 SGHVS and CDR2 FQNEAQ. CDR3 coding DNA: TGTGCCAGCAGCATCCATAGCTATGAGCAGTTCTTC. It specifies CASSIHSYEQFF.

The chain uses TRBV5-1 and TRBJ2-5, with D possibly being TRBD2 (7 bases). The CDR3 is 14 residues long. Looked up from germline, CDR1 is SGHRS and CDR2 is YFSETQ. The V end lost 3 bases, the J end lost 4 bases, and 13 bases lay between the germline ends. CDR3 loop: CASSWEGGSETQYF. The CDR3 coding sequence is TGCGCCAGCAGCTGGGAGGGGGGGTCAGAGACCCAGTACTTC.

Only a few counts were recorded for this clone. A read error may produce the germline difference seen at one junction end. The chain has TRBV13 and TRBJ1-1; D might be TRBD1 (5 bases). This CDR3 region has 12 residues. The V gene's germline CDR1 is PRHDT and CDR2 FYEKMQ (reference sequence). CDR3 bases: TGTGCCAGCAGCTTAGGGGGGCCTGACGCTTTCTTT. This sequence encodes CASSLGGPDAFF. The full variable domain, in which reference TRBV13 and TRBJ1-1 provide the parts outside the CDR3, is AAGVIQSPRHLIKEKRETATLKCYPIPRHDTVYWYQQGPGQDPQFLISFYEKMQSDKGSIPDRFSAQQFSDYHSELNMSSLELGDSALYFCASSLGGPDAFFGQGTRLTVV.

The chain employs TRBV18 and TRBJ2-1; TRBD1 agrees at 9 bases. The CDR3 runs to 15 residues. V lost 2 bases to trimming and J lost 8 bases; unmatched junction nucleotides: 7. Per germline, CDR1 KGHSH and CDR2 LQKENI. CDR3 in DNA: TGTGCCAGCTCACCAAAGAGACAGGGGGACCATGAGCAGTTCTTC. Its protein product is CASSPKRQGDHEQFF.

This chain connects TRBV5-1 to TRBJ2-1; D possibly corresponds to TRBD1 (6 bases). Trimming shortened V by 4 bases and J by 6 bases, and 14 bases separated the two germline ends. The CDR3 is 14 amino acids. CDR1 is SGHRS and CDR2 is YFSETQ in the germline V gene. DNA of the CDR3: TGCGCCAGCAGCCGACAGGATTCAGGCAATGAGCAGTTCTTC. Translating it yields CASSRQDSGNEQFF.

The chain combines TRBV5-8 with TRBJ1-5; possible D gene TRBD1, 6 bases. The CDR3 runs 14 residues. Germline V gene lookup returns CDR1 SGHTS and CDR2 YDEGEE. V was pared by 2 bases and J by 7 bases, with 13 bases between. CDR3 sequence (DNA): TGTGCCAGCAGCTTCTGGCAGGGGAGCCAGCCCCAGCATTTT. It is translated as CASSFWQGSQPQHF.

This chain connects TRBV9 to TRBJ1-1, with 7 bases that match TRBD1. Germline values: CDR1 SGDLS, CDR2 YYNGEE. Trimming took 4 bases from V and 0 from J; bases not matched to a gene: 6. The CDR3 extends over 15 amino acids. The CDR3 loop reads CASSPTGTVNTEAFF. The CDR3 nucleotides are TGTGCCAGCAGCCCCACCGGGACAGTGAACACTGAAGCTTTCTTT.

This chain links TRBV2 with TRBJ2-7, with TRBD1 matching over 7 bases. CDR1 and CDR2 from the germline V gene are SNHLY and FYNNEI. The CDR3 consists of 15 residues. V lost 6 bases, J lost 3 bases, and 11 bases stayed unmatched. The CDR3 reads CASRGQQGSFYEQYF. Here the CDR3 DNA reads TGTGCCAGCAGGGGGCAACAGGGGTCTTTCTACGAGCAGTACTTC.

In its sample, this clone was seen a few times. The chain recombines TRBV6-5 with TRBJ1-1; the D is unclear. The V end was cut by 0 bases, the J end by 4 bases, with 12 bases between. The CDR3 is 15 residues long. Per germline, CDR1 MNHEY and CDR2 SVGAGI. CDR3 loop: CASSYSVTPSTEAFF. The CDR3, as DNA: TGTGCCAGCAGTTACTCGGTGACTCCGAGCACTGAAGCTTTCTTT.

The V call is TRBV19, the J call TRBJ1-5; tentative D call: TRBD1 (5 bases). The germline V gene encodes CDR1 LNHDA and CDR2 SQIVND (reference sequence). V dropped 7 bases and J dropped 7 bases, with 23 bases sitting between them. CDR3 length: 16 residues. The CDR3 DNA reads TGTGCCAGTACCCCAGTTGGAGCTACAAGGGGCCAGCCCCAGCATTTT. Encoded protein: CASTPVGATRGQPQHF. Supplemented by reference TRBV19 and TRBJ1-5, the full variable domain reads DGGITQSPKYLFRKEGQNVTLSCEQNLNHDAMYWYRQDPGQGLRLIYYSQIVNDFQKGDIAEGYSVSREKKESFPLTVTSAQKNPTAFYLCASTPVGATRGQPQHFGDGTRLSIL.

This chain connects TRBV6-5 to TRBJ2-7; 12 bases match TRBD2. CDR1 and CDR2 from the germline V gene are MNHEY and SVGAGI. This CDR3 spans 15 amino acids. V trimming: 4 bases; J trimming: 0 bases; junction bases outside the gene matches: 1. The CDR3 protein is CASSLGLAGSYEQYF. The CDR3 bases are TGTGCCAGCAGTTTGGGACTAGCGGGCTCCTACGAGCAGTACTTC.

Details on this clone: This same CDR3 is encoded by further DNA sequences in the sample. The chain uses TRBV6-5 and TRBJ2-2, with a tentative D call TRBD1 (5 bases). Looked up from germline, CDR1 is MNHEY and CDR2 is SVGAGI. V lost 2 bases and J 2 bases, leaving 6 bases between the germline ends. CDR3 length: 14 amino acids. This CDR3 reads CASSYGANTGELFF. The CDR3 nucleotides read TGTGCCAGCAGTTACGGGGCCAACACCGGGGAGCTGTTTTTT.

The V gene is TRBV28, the J gene TRBJ2-7; 8 bases map to TRBD2. The CDR3 spans 14 residues. Germline V gene lookup returns CDR1 MDHEN and CDR2 SYDVKM. After removal of 3 bases from V and 7 bases from J, the junction contained 8 bases not matched to a gene. CDR3 in DNA: TGTGCCAGCAGTTTCGGGGGGGTTATGAGTGAGCAGTACTTC. Residues: CASSFGGVMSEQYF.

This chain uses TRBV29-1 with TRBJ2-1; 9 bases agree with TRBD2. This CDR3 comprises 13 residues. V shed 7 bases, J shed 7 bases, and the junction held 8 bases outside the gene matches. Germline CDR1 is SQVTM and CDR2 is ANQGSEA. This CDR3 reads CSDFSGSGNEQFF. CDR3 in DNA: TGCAGCGATTTTAGCGGGAGTGGGAATGAGCAGTTCTTC.

This chain joins TRBV6-6 and TRBJ2-2; no clear D gene. The CDR3 extends over 14 amino acids. V lost 0 bases, J lost 8 bases, and 10 bases lay in between. Germline assignment: CDR1 MNHNY and CDR2 SVGAGI (reference sequence). The CDR3 reads CASSYSVSSGELFF. CDR3 DNA sequence: TGTGCCAGCAGTTACTCCGTTAGCTCGGGGGAGCTGTTTTTT.

The CDR3 bases are TGCGCCAGCAGCCAACTAGGGGTCGGGAACACTGAAGCTTTCTTT. Translated, it gives CASSQLGVGNTEAFF. The J gene is TRBJ1-1, the V gene TRBV4-1, with a weak D call TRBD1 (5 bases). The V gene lost 2 bases and the J gene lost 1 base, with 11 bases spanning the gap. The CDR3 is made up of 15 amino acids. Germline assignment: CDR1 MGHRA and CDR2 YSYEKL.

This chain joins TRBV7-2 and TRBJ1-5; TRBD1 agrees at 11 bases. This CDR3 has 18 residues. Germline assignment: CDR1 SGHTA and CDR2 FQGNSA. J gave up 5 bases and V 3 bases, and 12 bases lay outside the gene matches. The CDR3 bases are TGTGCCAGCAGCTTGGGGCTACAACCGGGACAGGGGGATCAGCCCCAGCATTTT. It specifies CASSLGLQPGQGDQPQHF. The full variable domain, its missing parts supplied by reference TRBV7-2 and TRBJ1-5, is GAGVSQSPSNKVTEKGKDVELRCDPISGHTALYWYRQSLGQGLEFLIYFQGNSAPDKSGLPSDRFSAERTGGSVSTLTIQRTQQEDSAVYLCASSLGLQPGQGDQPQHFGDGTRLSIL.

The genes are TRBV7-8 and TRBJ2-5, with a possible D match to TRBD1 (6 bases). The CDR3 is 16 amino acids. The V end lost 5 bases, the J end lost 1 base, and 17 bases lay between the germline ends. Per germline, CDR1 SGHVS and CDR2 FQNEAQ. In DNA, the CDR3 is TGTGCCAGCAGCCTATGGGACACTGGGAGCCAAGAGACCCAGTACTTC. This gives the protein CASSLWDTGSQETQYF.